These T cell receptor beta chains were read from a single sample in a study of blood T cell repertoires in COVID-19. Clones were sequenced by immunoSEQ multiplex PCR, and TCRdb holds only the in-frame ones, with some missing. The data contain around 450,000 clones, approximately 90% of them singletons. Sequencing was done on a sample of peripheral blood. All receptors derive from a woman aged 25 to 39 with acute or convalescent COVID-19. Both conserved end residues are part of each CDR3.

>TRBV3-1/TRBV3-2|TRBJ2-7
CASSPGTGSYEQYF
>TRBV10-2|TRBJ1-3
CASSSRTGPAGTIYF
>TRBV6-6|TRBJ1-1
CASTTGRKTEAFF
>TRBV11-2|TRBJ2-7
CASSLGLLAGASSYEQYF
>TRBV4-1|TRBJ1-2
CASSQTGTINYGYTF
>TRBV4-2|TRBJ2-3
CASSQDRRGGEDTQYF
>TRBV30|TRBJ1-6
CAWSVGQGARSPLHF
>TRBV29-1|TRBJ1-1
CSGGRGTVNTEAFF
>TRBV4-1|TRBJ2-3
CASSQEGQGGADTQYF
>TRBV7-2|TRBJ2-1
CASSDIQGTEQFF
>TRBV6-1|TRBJ2-5
CASSEGPAGTSQETQYF
>TRBV5-1|TRBJ2-5
CASSSFPRGTETQYF
>TRBV3-1/TRBV3-2|TRBJ1-3
CASSQTGTGNTIYF
>TRBV20-1|TRBJ1-1
CSATEDSMNTEAFF
>TRBV24-1|TRBJ2-3
CATSDLGRRDGVTDTQYF
>TRBV18|TRBJ2-5
CASSPLGREETQYF
>TRBV24-1|TRBJ1-1
CATSSAATTEAFF
>TRBV13|TRBJ2-7
CASGTVGTYEQYF
>TRBV5-6|TRBJ2-6
CASSLLSGSGANVLTF
>TRBV5-4|TRBJ1-1
CASSSGVKNTEAFF
>TRBV6-5|TRBJ1-4
CASSPHAGGSEKLFF
>TRBV2|TRBJ1-4
CASIGTENEKLFF
>TRBV5-1|TRBJ2-3
CASSPPMVADTQYF
>TRBV9|TRBJ2-1
CASSVKGLPGFDEQFF
>TRBV19|TRBJ1-1
CASSLTGRDTEAFF
>TRBV3-1/TRBV3-2|TRBJ1-1
CASSLRQVLYTEAFF
>TRBV18|TRBJ1-6
CASSPRQGGSYNSPLHF
>TRBV15|TRBJ1-1
CATSINRAGGEAFF
>TRBV11-2|TRBJ2-7
CASSLAPPQGVYEQYF
>TRBV28|TRBJ1-5
CASSWGVIQPQHF
>TRBV5-4|TRBJ2-5
CASSLIGGETQYF
>TRBV7-6|TRBJ2-2
CASSRRQGDSAGELFF